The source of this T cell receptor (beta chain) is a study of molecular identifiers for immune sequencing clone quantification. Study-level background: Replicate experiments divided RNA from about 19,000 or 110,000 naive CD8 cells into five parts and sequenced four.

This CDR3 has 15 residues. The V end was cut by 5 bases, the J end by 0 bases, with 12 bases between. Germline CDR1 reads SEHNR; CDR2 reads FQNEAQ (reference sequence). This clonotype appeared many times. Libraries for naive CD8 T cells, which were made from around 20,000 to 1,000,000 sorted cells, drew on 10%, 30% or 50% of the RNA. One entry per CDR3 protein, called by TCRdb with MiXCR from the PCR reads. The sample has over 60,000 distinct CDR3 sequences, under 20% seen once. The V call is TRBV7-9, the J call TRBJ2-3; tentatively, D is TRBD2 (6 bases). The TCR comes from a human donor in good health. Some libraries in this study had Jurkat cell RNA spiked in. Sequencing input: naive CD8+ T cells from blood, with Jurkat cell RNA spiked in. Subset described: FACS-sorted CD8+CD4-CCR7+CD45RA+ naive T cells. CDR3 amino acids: CASSHRESSTDTQYF. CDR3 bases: TGTGCCAGCAGCCACCGGGAGTCAAGCACAGATACGCAGTATTTT.